One T cell receptor (beta chain) is described in this entry. Its specific antigen is unknown. Base qualities are not recorded, but no much larger clone differs from it by a single base. This entry comes from a study of vaccination and CD4 T cells after COVID-19 (dated by TCRdb to 2022 to 2024). Regarding the complete study: SARS-CoV-2 positivity had been established in the convalescent patients by nasal swab PCR, and mild disease was recorded in about 9 of these patients and severe disease in one. Post-vaccine blood samples were collected a median of about 66 days after the second vaccine dose, ranging from about 12 to 250 days. As controls, cultures received a CEFX viral epitope pool (the positive control), an HIV-1 Nef peptide pool (the negative control), or no peptide at all. Post-COVID blood samples from convalescent patients were collected a median of about 100 days after diagnosis, with a range of roughly 35 to 161 days. In around 9 COVID-19 convalescent patients and a handful of infection-naive healthy vaccine recipients, researchers compared the spike-specific CD4+ TCR repertoire from before mRNA vaccination with the repertoire from after. The convalescent cohort included six males and four females, with two Hispanic individuals, seven Caucasians, two Asians and one multiracial person. For stimulating the cultures, overlapping spike peptide pools were used, derived from SARS-CoV-2 as well as from the common cold coronaviruses HCoV-NL63, HCoV-OC43 and HCoV-229E. Each participant got two doses of either the Pfizer-BioNTech BNT162b2 vaccine (n=8) or the Moderna mRNA-1273 vaccine (n=2). General findings and caveats noted by the study authors: The median count of SARS-CoV-2-reactive clonotypes went up from around 21 after infection to 35 to 40 after vaccination, although the change was not significant. The study included relatively few convalescent patients and did not analyze early timepoints after natural infection. In convalescent patients, a median around 90% of post-vaccine SARS-CoV-2-reactive clones were detected only after vaccination, suggesting vaccine-specific priming. In convalescent patients, nearly all vaccine-specific clones (304 of 307) were found to be mono-reactive for SARS-CoV-2 spike rather than cross-reactive with common cold coronaviruses.

Reading the label with the study, this specimen's treatment or condition is: approximately 10-day PBMC culture with coronavirus spike peptide pools or control peptides (ViraFEST assay). To expand antigen-specific T cells with peptide pools and then pick out the expanded clonotypes through TCR sequencing, the study relied on the ViraFEST assay. The convalescent patients' positive SARS-CoV-2 PCR tests were from March to December 2020, which was before the Alpha, Beta and Delta variants emerged in the United States. More than 1.5 million PBMCs per well were cultured in IMDM with roughly 5% human AB serum and 8 to 10 IU/ml IL-2, plus 10 ug/ml peptide pools. On days 3 and 7, half of the culture medium was replaced with fresh IL-2-containing medium. CD4+ T cells were isolated after roughly 9 days of culture through negative selection using the EasySep CD4+ T cell isolation kit. Ficoll-Paque Plus gradient centrifugation was used to isolate PBMCs from whole blood, and the isolated PBMCs were then either used fresh or cryopreserved at -140C. Culture conditions were generally each tested in triplicate wells.

CDR1 and CDR2 are read off the germline V gene (reference sequence) as DFQATT and SNEGSKA. The germline V end is reduced by 2 bases and the J end by 8 bases; junction bases left unmatched: 8. Including the terminal cysteine and phenylalanine, the CDR3 comprises 13 residues. Only the CDR3 DNA is retained, 39 bases long and in frame from the first base. The method was PCR. At the Johns Hopkins FTIC core, DNA from the cultured CD4+ T cells underwent TCR sequencing with the Oncomine TCR Beta short-read assay. The QIAamp micro DNA kit was used to extract genomic DNA from the cultured CD4+ T cells. Oncomine TCR Beta libraries made from cultured CD4+ T cells were pooled using unique dual indexes and sequenced on an Illumina iSeq 100. Under the source paper's analysis protocol: Non-productive sequences were filtered out, and CDR3s that did not start with C, did not end with F or W, or were shorter than 7 amino acids were discarded. The MANAFEST web application identified antigen-specific clonotypes by comparing peptide-stimulated wells against reference wells and other culture wells. To be called positive, a clone needed an FDR below 0.05, an odds ratio above 5, and a productive frequency above 0.1% in at least two of three replicate wells. A clonotype counted as cross-reactive if it showed significant expansion both in the SARS-CoV-2 spike wells and in at least one common cold coronavirus spike condition. Using R version 3.6.1, CDR3 homology was evaluated through Levenshtein distances (stringdist) along with unrooted phylogenetic trees (ape). Through fastp at Q25 and MiXCR, TCRdb rebuilt clones from the public reads, retaining in-frame beta chains. Here each entry gathers all rows of one CDR3 protein and keeps the most common genes and DNA. The V and J calls and clone size come from TCRdb's table, not from the authors' own analysis. This sample lists 20,000 to 25,000 distinct CDR3 sequences; around 50% were detected once. Clones ranked in the top ten supply roughly 9% of the sample.

The chain employs TRBV20-1 and TRBJ1-2; 7 central nucleotides agree with TRBD1. The clonotype comes from a human donor who had recovered from COVID-19. The sequenced sample was CD4+ T cells from blood, cultured in vitro. The CDR3: CSARKQGIWGYTF. At the DNA level, the sequence is TGCAGTGCTAGAAAACAGGGGATATGGGGCTACACCTTC.